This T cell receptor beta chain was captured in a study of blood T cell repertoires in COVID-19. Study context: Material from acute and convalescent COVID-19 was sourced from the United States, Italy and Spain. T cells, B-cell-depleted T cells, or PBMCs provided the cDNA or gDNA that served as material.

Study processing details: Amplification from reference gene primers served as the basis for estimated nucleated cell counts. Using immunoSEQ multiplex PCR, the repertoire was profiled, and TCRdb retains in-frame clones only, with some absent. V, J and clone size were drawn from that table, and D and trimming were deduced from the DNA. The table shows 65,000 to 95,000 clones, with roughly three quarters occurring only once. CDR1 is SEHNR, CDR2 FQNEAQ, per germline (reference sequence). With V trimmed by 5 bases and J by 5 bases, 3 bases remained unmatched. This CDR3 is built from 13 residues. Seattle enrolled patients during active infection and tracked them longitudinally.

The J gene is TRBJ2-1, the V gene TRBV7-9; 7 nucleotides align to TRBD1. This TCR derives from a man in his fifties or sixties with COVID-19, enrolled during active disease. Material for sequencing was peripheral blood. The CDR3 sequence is CASSMGTDNEQFF. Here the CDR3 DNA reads TGTGCCAGCAGCATGGGGACAGACAATGAGCAGTTCTTC.